The T cell receptor beta chain under discussion was sequenced for a study of regulatory T cells in long-lasting Graves disease. Time point here: persistent/refractory GD, antithyroid drugs over 5 years with positive TRAb. Researchers made the TCR library from RNA that was extracted from PBMCs. American Thyroid Association guidelines defined how Graves' disease was diagnosed. Study-wide findings and caveats: Favored gene segments in persistent disease were TRBV28, TRBJ1-2 and TRBJ2-5. Relative to newly diagnosed Graves' patients, persistent ones had lower TCR diversity.

Trimming cost V 2 bases and J 5 bases, with 13 bases left between them. The CDR3 has 14 amino acids. From germline, CDR1 is SNHLY and CDR2 FYNNEI. Arm-PCR of CDR3 regions and iRepertoire HTBI primers were the basis on which TCR beta libraries were built. One entry per CDR3 protein results from TCRdb running MiXCR on the multiplex PCR reads. Seen here are 400,000 to 600,000 distinct CDR3 sequences, approximately 21% observed once, and the top ten hold 6.5% to 9%. This clonotype was observed at least ten times. Its target is unknown. The sequences come from peripheral blood mononuclear cells (PBMCs), collected when the disease was refractory, from a patient treated with antithyroid drugs. This clonotype originated in a female donor with Graves disease. The V and J genes are TRBV2 and TRBJ2-7; TRBD2 might be the D (7 bases). In DNA, the CDR3 is TGTGCCAGCAGTGAAATCGGGGGGCCGGACGAGCAGTACTTC. This sequence encodes CASSEIGGPDEQYF.